This TCR beta chain was identified during a study of cytomegalovirus exposure and HLA in healthy donors. Germline V CDR1 and CDR2: SEHNR, FQNEAQ (reference sequence). This CDR3 spans 16 amino acids. A single count supports this clone. Relative to the germline gene, one junction end is altered; a read error may explain this. With 60 Vbeta and 13 Jbeta primers, the PCR was carried out. TCRdb's copy holds only in-frame clones and misses some; the assay was immunoSEQ multiplex PCR. The sample consists of more than 95,000 clones, roughly three fifths of them appearing once. This TCR derives from a woman between 40 and 55 years old in good health and CMV-seropositive. This chain joins TRBV7-9 and TRBJ1-1; 8 nucleotides align to TRBD1. Sequencing was performed on PBMCs. The CDR3: CSSSPTQGAQYTEAFF. CDR3 sequence (DNA): TGTTCCAGCAGCCCAACTCAGGGGGCGCAGTACACTGAAGCTTTCTTT.